The T cell receptor beta chain under discussion was sequenced for a study of T cells in Graves' hyperthyroidism and ophthalmopathy. Template material for amplifying TCR beta CDR3 regions consisted of RNA transcripts. A first-round RT-PCR of the TCR CDR3 used the HTBI primer set. TCRdb redid the calling of the multiplex PCR reads with MiXCR, one entry per CDR3 protein. There are roughly 740,000 distinct CDR3 sequences in the sample; less than 20% occur only once, and under 8.5% lies in the top ten. This clonotype came up many times. The CDR3 is made up of 13 amino acids. Trimming pared 3 bases from V and 1 base from J, leaving 6 bases between. The germline V gene encodes CDR1 SNHLY and CDR2 FYNNEI.

Sequenced material: blood. This sequence joins TRBV2 and TRBJ1-1, with D uncertain. This TCR was sampled from a man between 18 and 29 years old with Graves' hyperthyroidism. For the CDR3, the DNA is TGTGCCAGCAGTGAGATGAGGAACACTGAAGCTTTCTTT. The encoded protein is CASSEMRNTEAFF.